One sample yielded the 8 T cell receptor beta chains listed below, sequenced in a study of blood T cell repertoires in COVID-19. Sequencing was performed with immunoSEQ multiplex PCR; in TCRdb, only in-frame clones are kept and a portion is missing. The sample has more than 55,000 clones, approximately 78% seen once; the top ten hold 8.5% to 10%. Sequenced: peripheral blood. The receptors were sampled from a woman of 80 years or more with acute or convalescent COVID-19.

The chain combines TRBV18 with TRBJ1-4; D perhaps matches TRBD1 (6 bases). The CDR3 totals 13 residues. Per germline, CDR1 KGHSH and CDR2 LQKENI. Trimming took off 5 bases at V and 5 bases at J, with 9 bases between the two ends. DNA for the CDR3: TGTGCCAGCTCAACAGGGAACAATGAAAAACTGTTTTTT. This encodes CASSTGNNEKLFF.

This chain links TRBV18 with TRBJ2-5; D ambiguous. From germline, CDR1 is KGHSH and CDR2 LQKENI. V lost 2 bases and J lost 3, with 7 bases in between. CDR3 length equals 13 residues. CDR3 sequence (DNA): TGTGCCAGCTCACCAGGGCTGAAAGAGACCCAGTACTTC. It codes for CASSPGLKETQYF.

The rearrangement joins TRBV19 to TRBJ1-2, with 7 positions matching TRBD1. The CDR3 is 15 amino acids. Trimming at V came to 7 bases and at J to 2 bases, leaving 10 bases not matched to a gene. Germline V gene data show CDR1 as LNHDA and CDR2 as SQIVND (reference sequence). CDR3 region: CASTTMSTGNYGYTF. DNA for the CDR3: TGTGCCAGTACCACAATGTCGACAGGGAACTATGGCTACACCTTC.

This chain links TRBV7-2 with TRBJ1-3; D is unresolved. CDR1 SGHTA and CDR2 FQGNSA come from the germline V gene. V dropped 3 bases and J dropped 7 bases, with 7 bases sitting between them. The CDR3 spans 12 residues. Here the CDR3 DNA reads TGTGCCAGCAGCTTTCCCGGGAACACCATATATTTT. Its protein is CASSFPGNTIYF.

The CDR3 region has the DNA TGTGCCAGCAGTCGCGGCGGGCAGGGGGCTTGGGAGCAGTACTTC. Its translation: CASSRGGQGAWEQYF. The rearrangement uses TRBV27 and TRBJ2-7; the match to TRBD1 covers 8 bases. Germline assignment: CDR1 MNHEY and CDR2 SMNVEV (reference sequence). CDR3 length equals 15 residues. The junction had 13 bases not matched to a gene; V was cut back by 5 bases and J by 7 bases.

The chain joins TRBV5-4 to TRBJ2-3; weak D call: TRBD2 (7 bases). Trimming cost V 4 bases and J 0 bases, with 12 bases left between them. CDR1 and CDR2 (germline): SGHNT, YYREEE (reference sequence). The CDR3 runs 15 residues. The CDR3 spells CASSKGGASTDTQYF. CDR3 bases: TGTGCCAGCAGCAAGGGGGGGGCTAGCACAGATACGCAGTATTTT.

The V call is TRBV10-3, the J call TRBJ1-4, with 7 bases lining up with TRBD1. This CDR3 contains 16 residues. Germline trimming cut 7 bases from V and 2 bases from J; bases unmatched to any gene: 10. Germline V gene data show CDR1 as ENHRY and CDR2 as SYGVKD. The CDR3 DNA reads as TGTGCCATCAACCTGACAGGGTATTTGACTAATGAAAAACTGTTTTTT. This translates into CAINLTGYLTNEKLFF.

V usage is TRBV6-5 and J usage is TRBJ2-1; 15 nucleotides line up with TRBD2. V lost 5 bases, J lost 12 bases, and 8 bases stayed unmatched. The CDR3 sequence is 15 residues long. CDR1 MNHEY and CDR2 SVGAGI come from the germline V gene. In DNA form, the CDR3 reads TGTGCCAGCAGTCCTGGACTAGCGGGGGGGCTCGGGCAGTTCTTC. Its protein product is CASSPGLAGGLGQFF.